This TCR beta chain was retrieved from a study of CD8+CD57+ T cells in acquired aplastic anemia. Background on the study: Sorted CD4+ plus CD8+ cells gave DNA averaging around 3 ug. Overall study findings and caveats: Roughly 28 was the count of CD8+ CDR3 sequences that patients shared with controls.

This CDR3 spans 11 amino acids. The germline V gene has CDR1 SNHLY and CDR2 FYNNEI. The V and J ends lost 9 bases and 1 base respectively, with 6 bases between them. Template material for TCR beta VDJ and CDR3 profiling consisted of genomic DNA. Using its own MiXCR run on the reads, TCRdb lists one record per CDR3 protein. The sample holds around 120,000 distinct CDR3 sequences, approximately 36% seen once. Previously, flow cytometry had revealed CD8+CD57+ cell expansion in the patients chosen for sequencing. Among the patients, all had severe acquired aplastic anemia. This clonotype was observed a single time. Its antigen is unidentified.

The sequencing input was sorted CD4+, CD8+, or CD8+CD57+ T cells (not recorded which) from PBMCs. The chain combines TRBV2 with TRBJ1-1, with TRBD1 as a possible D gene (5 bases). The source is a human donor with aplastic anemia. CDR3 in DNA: TGTGCCAGTCAGGGGAACACTGAAGCTTTCTTT. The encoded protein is CASQGNTEAFF.